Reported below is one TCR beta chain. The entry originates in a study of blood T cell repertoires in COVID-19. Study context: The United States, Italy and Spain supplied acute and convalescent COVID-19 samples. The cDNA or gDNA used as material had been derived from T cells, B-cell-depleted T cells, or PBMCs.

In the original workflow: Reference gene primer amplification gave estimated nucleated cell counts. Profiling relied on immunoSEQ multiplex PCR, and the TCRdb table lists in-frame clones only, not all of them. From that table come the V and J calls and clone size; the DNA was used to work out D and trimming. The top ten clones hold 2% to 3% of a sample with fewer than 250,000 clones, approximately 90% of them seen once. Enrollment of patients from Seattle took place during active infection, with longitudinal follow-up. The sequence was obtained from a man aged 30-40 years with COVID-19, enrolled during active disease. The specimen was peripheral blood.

The CDR3 DNA follows: TGCAGTGCTAGTAGTACCGGGGTGGGCTACGAGCAGTACTTC. It yields the protein CSASSTGVGYEQYF. J is TRBJ2-7 and V is TRBV20-1, with D maybe TRBD2 (5 bases). The CDR3 contains 14 residues. V gave up 3 bases and J gave up 3 bases, with 15 bases separating them. Germline CDR1 is DFQATT and CDR2 is SNEGSKA (reference sequence).